The subject of this entry is one TCR beta chain. The antigen remains undetermined. This PCR relied on a set of 60 Vbeta primers and 13 Jbeta primers. The protocol was immunoSEQ multiplex PCR, while the TCRdb copy is restricted to in-frame clones and leaves out a portion. The table lists approximately 73,000 clones, roughly 60% of them singletons. With V trimmed by 7 bases and J by 0 bases, 17 bases remained unmatched. CDR3 length equals 18 residues. Germline-derived CDR1 and CDR2 are LNHDA and SQIVND (reference sequence). These data originate in a study of cytomegalovirus exposure and HLA in healthy donors. Study results and limitations: Analysis performed later showed TCR beta chains linked to HLA being more clonally expanded than equally common others. Overall, approximately 180 TCR beta chains were annotated as cytomegalovirus-associated.

The origin of this receptor is a man aged 30 to 39 in good health and CMV-seropositive. What was sequenced was PBMCs. The chain employs TRBV19 and TRBJ1-1; 7 nucleotides line up with TRBD1. CDR3 DNA sequence: TGTGCCAGTAACATATTGGAGGGGGCAGTGCCTATGAACACTGAAGCTTTCTTT. Its protein is CASNILEGAVPMNTEAFF.